Listed below are T cell receptor beta chains from one sample, sequenced in a study of cytomegalovirus exposure and HLA in healthy donors. Clones were read by immunoSEQ multiplex PCR, and TCRdb kept only the in-frame ones, dropping some. The table lists 50,000 to 70,000 clones. The sample consisted of PBMCs. The source is a woman younger than 30 in good health and CMV-seronegative. Each CDR3 is given with its conserved first and last residue. A D gene is named only where the DNA matches it firmly.

CDR3 protein	CDR3 DNA	V gene	D gene	J gene
CAWTPGGTEAFF	TGTGCCTGGACCCCCGGGGGCACTGAAGCTTTCTTT	TRBV30	-	TRBJ1-1
CASSLTGRRDGYTF	TGCGCCAGCAGCCTTACCGGGAGGAGGGATGGCTACACCTTC	TRBV4-1	-	TRBJ1-2
CASSEGSGTSNEQYF	TGTGCCAGCAGTGAGGGGAGTGGAACGTCCAACGAGCAGTACTTC	TRBV6-1	-	TRBJ2-7
CASSYEGAGETQYF	TGTGCCAGCAGCTACGAGGGGGCCGGAGAGACCCAGTACTTC	TRBV11-3	TRBD1	TRBJ2-5
CASRGSAYEQYF	TGTGCCAGCAGGGGTAGCGCCTACGAGCAGTACTTC	TRBV5-6	-	TRBJ2-7
CASSLAGRGRSYEQYF	TGTGCCAGCAGCTTAGCGGGGCGGGGGCGCTCCTACGAGCAGTACTTC	TRBV11-3	-	TRBJ2-7
CASSLVQENQPQHF	TGTGCCAGCAGCTTAGTACAGGAGAATCAGCCCCAGCATTTT	TRBV7-8	-	TRBJ1-5
CASSSLTRGATEAFF	TGTGCCAGCAGCTCACTAACGCGGGGGGCAACTGAAGCTTTCTTT	TRBV11-2	-	TRBJ1-1
CASSQGMENGYTF	TGTGCCAGCTCACAGGGGATGGAAAATGGCTACACCTTC	TRBV18	-	TRBJ1-2
CASRSGQGSYEQYF	TGTGCCAGCCGGTCGGGACAGGGCTCCTACGAGCAGTACTTC	TRBV28	TRBD1	TRBJ2-7
CASGKNRVEGYTF	TGTGCCAGCGGCAAGAACAGGGTTGAGGGCTACACCTTC	TRBV6-5	-	TRBJ1-2
CASSAESWRPRQPQHF	TGCGCCAGCAGCGCGGAGAGCTGGCGACCCCGACAGCCCCAGCATTTT	TRBV5-1	-	TRBJ1-5
CASSLRTGELFF	TGCGCCAGCAGCCTCAGAACCGGGGAGCTGTTTTTT	TRBV4-1	-	TRBJ2-2
CASSRSPMNTGELFF	TGCGCCAGCAGCCGGAGCCCGATGAACACCGGGGAGCTGTTTTTT	TRBV5-1	-	TRBJ2-2
CARPEWDSPLHF	TGCGCCAGGCCGGAGTGGGATTCACCCCTCCACTTT	TRBV5-1	-	TRBJ1-6
CASCRGLNQPQHF	TGTGCCAGCTGCAGAGGTTTAAATCAGCCCCAGCATTTT	TRBV6-5	-	TRBJ1-5
CASRGDRGRDEQFF	TGTGCCAGCAGGGGAGACAGGGGGCGAGATGAGCAGTTCTTC	TRBV6-1	TRBD1	TRBJ2-1
CASSGQGSSYEQYF	TGTGCCAGCAGTGGACAGGGAAGCTCCTACGAGCAGTACTTC	TRBV25-1	TRBD1	TRBJ2-7
CASSLAYAGQGLGNEQFF	TGTGCCAGCAGCTTAGCCTATGCGGGACAGGGTCTTGGAAATGAGCAGTTCTTC	TRBV11-3	TRBD1	TRBJ2-1
CASSIGGTGTMSAEAFF	TGTGCCAGCAGCATAGGGGGGACAGGGACGATGAGCGCTGAAGCTTTCTTT	TRBV28	TRBD1	TRBJ1-1
CASSLARGYEQYF	TGTGCCAGCAGTTTGGCTCGAGGGTACGAGCAGTACTTC	TRBV6-5	-	TRBJ2-7
CASRGTGVDGYTF	TGTGCCAGCAGGGGGACAGGGGTCGATGGCTACACCTTC	TRBV27	TRBD1	TRBJ1-2